These 23 T cell receptor beta chains were sequenced from one sample in a study of cytomegalovirus exposure and HLA in healthy donors. 13 Jbeta primers and 60 Vbeta primers were used for the PCR. The method was immunoSEQ multiplex PCR; TCRdb's version includes in-frame clones alone and lacks a portion of them. The sample records fewer than 200,000 clones, over 60% being singletons. The source material was PBMCs. These receptors were collected from a girl aged 10-17 years in good health and CMV-seronegative.

The gene calls are TRBV27 and TRBJ2-5, with D maybe TRBD1 (6 bases). This CDR3 has 13 residues. Deletions cut 4 bases from V and 5 bases from J, with 11 bases between. Looked up from germline, CDR1 is MNHEY and CDR2 is SMNVEV (reference sequence). CDR3 sequence: CASSSYRGETQYF. In nucleotides, the CDR3 is TGTGCCAGCAGTTCCTATAGGGGGGAGACCCAGTACTTC.

The chain carries TRBV6-5 and TRBJ2-7, with TRBD2 identical over 7 bases. The CDR3 covers 11 residues. Germline V gene data show CDR1 as MNHEY and CDR2 as SVGAGI. V gave up 2 bases and J gave up 10 bases; unmatched junction bases: 2. CDR3 residues: CASSYGGVQYF. CDR3 DNA sequence: TGTGCCAGCAGTTACGGGGGGGTACAGTACTTC.

V and J are TRBV6-1 and TRBJ1-4, with 12 bases that match TRBD1. Per the germline V gene, CDR1 is MNHNS and CDR2 is SASEGT. V shed 0 bases and J 10 bases; nucleotides not matched to a gene: 6. The CDR3 is made up of 16 amino acids. As DNA, the CDR3 is TGTGCCAGCAGTGAAGCAACCGGGACAGGGGGCGGAAAACTGTTTTTT. Its translation is CASSEATGTGGGKLFF.

This clone appeared a few times. The chain has TRBV25-1 and TRBJ1-1; 7 bases are a match to TRBD1. Germline CDR1 is MGHDK and CDR2 is SYGVNS. Trimming at V came to 6 bases and at J to 4 bases, leaving 8 bases not matched to a gene. The CDR3 is 14 residues long. The CDR3: CASRETGLFTEAFF. CDR3 sequence (DNA): TGTGCCAGCAGGGAGACAGGGTTATTCACTGAAGCTTTCTTT.

This clone was observed a single time. V and J are TRBV19 and TRBJ2-2; tentative D call: TRBD2 (5 bases). The V gene's germline CDR1 is LNHDA and CDR2 SQIVND (reference sequence). V gave up 3 bases and J gave up 3 bases, with 8 bases separating them. CDR3 length equals 14 residues. The CDR3 protein is CASSISGYTGELFF. The DNA of the CDR3 is TGTGCCAGTAGTATTTCGGGGTACACCGGGGAGCTGTTTTTT. The variable domain in full, completed from reference TRBV19 and TRBJ2-2, reads DGGITQSPKYLFRKEGQNVTLSCEQNLNHDAMYWYRQDPGQGLRLIYYSQIVNDFQKGDIAEGYSVSREKKESFPLTVTSAQKNPTAFYLCASSISGYTGELFFGEGSRLTVL.

This clone occurred once. This sequence joins TRBV5-1 and TRBJ1-5; tentative D call: TRBD1 (5 bases). Trimming left V 1 base short and J 1 base short, with 9 bases between. This CDR3 has 15 amino acids. The V gene's germline CDR1 is SGHRS and CDR2 YFSETQ. CDR3 nucleotide sequence: TGCGCCAGCAGCTTGTTGCCAGGGAGCAATCAGCCCCAGCATTTT. It translates to CASSLLPGSNQPQHF.

J is TRBJ1-2 and V is TRBV5-6; a weak D match, TRBD1 (5 bases). Germline V gives CDR1 SGHDT, CDR2 YYEEEE. The ends were cut back, 4 bases at V and 4 bases at J, with 14 bases in the middle. The CDR3 covers 14 residues. The CDR3 here is CASSRGNRAYGYTF. The DNA for the CDR3 is TGTGCCAGCAGCCGGGGGAATCGAGCCTATGGCTACACCTTC.

This clone came up a few times. V and J are TRBV13 and TRBJ1-2; weak D call: TRBD1 (5 bases). CDR1 and CDR2 from the germline V gene are PRHDT and FYEKMQ (reference sequence). V was pared by 5 bases and J by 4 bases, with 14 bases between. The CDR3 sequence is 14 residues long. CDR3 DNA sequence: TGTGCCAGCAGCGGCTCCCAGGGCTTCTATGGCTACACCTTC. Its protein product is CASSGSQGFYGYTF.

This clone was observed a few times. The J gene is TRBJ1-2, the V gene TRBV27, with 11 nucleotides matching TRBD1. V shed 6 bases and J 5 bases; nucleotides not matched to a gene: 14. Germline lookup yields CDR1 MNHEY and CDR2 SMNVEV (reference sequence). The length of the CDR3 is 17 residues. The chain's CDR3 is CASSLKRPGQGVYGYTF. In nucleotides, the CDR3 is TGTGCCAGCAGCCTTAAACGTCCGGGACAGGGGGTATATGGCTACACCTTC.

The chain links TRBV5-1 to TRBJ2-2; unclear D gene. CDR1 is SGHRS, CDR2 YFSETQ, per germline. With 0 bases removed from V and 2 bases from J, the gap between germline ends came to 5 bases. The length of the CDR3 is 14 residues. Written as DNA, the CDR3 is TGCGCCAGCAGCTTGGCCAGAAACACCGGGGAGCTGTTTTTT. This sequence encodes CASSLARNTGELFF.

The chain's CDR3 is CAWSSRQELFF. In nucleotides, the CDR3 is TGTGCCTGGAGTTCGAGACAGGAACTGTTTTTT. V and J are TRBV30 and TRBJ1-4, with D possibly matching TRBD1 (6 bases). With 2 bases removed from V and 12 bases from J, the gap between germline ends came to 10 bases. The germline CDR1 and CDR2 sequences are GTSNPN and SVGIG (reference sequence). This CDR3 comprises 11 residues.

This clone has more than one count but fewer than ten. V is TRBV5-6 and J is TRBJ1-2; possible D gene TRBD1, 5 bases. Germline V lookup: CDR1 SGHDT, CDR2 YYEEEE. Between the trimmed V and J ends, which lost 3 bases and 4 bases, there was a span of 13 bases. The CDR3 loop spans 14 amino acids. This CDR3 is CASSYMTALYGYTF. The CDR3 nucleotides read TGTGCCAGCAGCTATATGACAGCACTCTATGGCTACACCTTC.

In DNA form, the CDR3 reads TGTGCCAGCAGCCAGGACAGTTCCTCACCTAGGGAGCAGTACTTC. It encodes CASSQDSSSPREQYF. This rearrangement joins TRBV14 to TRBJ2-7; the D gene is possibly TRBD1 (6 bases). Trimming stripped 3 bases from V and 7 bases from J, with 19 bases between. The length of the CDR3 is 15 residues. The V gene's germline CDR1 is SGHDN and CDR2 FVKESK. The full variable domain, completed using reference TRBV14 and TRBJ2-7, is EAGVTQFPSHSVIEKGQTVTLRCDPISGHDNLYWYRRVMGKEIKFLLHFVKESKQDESGMPNNRFLAERTGGTYSTLKVQPAELEDSGVYFCASSQDSSSPREQYFGPGTRLTVT.

This chain uses TRBV4-2 with TRBJ2-3; D may be TRBD2 (5 bases). The CDR3 extends over 18 amino acids. V lost 4 bases and J 2 bases, leaving 22 bases between the germline ends. Germline lookup yields CDR1 LGHNA and CDR2 YNFKEQ. The CDR3 is CASSPKSGRVGNTDTQYF. The CDR3 nucleotides read TGTGCCAGCAGCCCCAAGTCTGGGAGAGTGGGTAACACAGATACGCAGTATTTT.

This chain connects TRBV29-1 to TRBJ2-5; TRBD1 matches 7 bases. Germline CDR1 reads SQVTM; CDR2 reads ANQGSEA. Trimming cost V 4 bases and J 6 bases; bases outside gene matches: 8. CDR3 length equals 13 residues. The CDR3 region is CSVVSGDRKTQYF. The CDR3 bases are TGCAGCGTTGTGTCAGGGGACAGAAAGACCCAGTACTTC.

This clone has only a few counts. This chain joins TRBV7-6 and TRBJ1-3; 7 bases match TRBD1. With V trimmed by 5 bases and J by 2 bases, 3 bases remained unmatched. The CDR3 runs to 14 residues. In germline, CDR1 is SGHVS, CDR2 FNYEAQ. CDR3 sequence reads: CASSPGTAGNTIYF. The CDR3 DNA reads as TGTGCCAGCAGCCCCGGGACAGCTGGAAACACCATATATTTT.

The genes are TRBV5-8 and TRBJ1-1, with D perhaps matching TRBD1 (6 bases). The CDR3 contains 13 residues. V lost 4 bases and J 4 bases, leaving 11 bases between the germline ends. The V gene's germline CDR1 is SGHTS and CDR2 YDEGEE. The CDR3 protein is CASSRDIPTEAFF. The CDR3 DNA follows: TGTGCCAGCAGCCGGGACATTCCCACTGAAGCTTTCTTT.

In DNA form, the CDR3 reads TGTGCCAGCAGTCCGGACAGGGACTACGAGCAGTACTTC. Encoded protein: CASSPDRDYEQYF. The V call is TRBV6-5, the J call TRBJ2-7; TRBD1 matches 8 bases. With V trimmed by 5 bases and J by 3 bases, 3 bases remained unmatched. Germline values: CDR1 MNHEY, CDR2 SVGAGI. CDR3 size: 13 residues.

The CDR3 nucleotides are TGTGCCAGCAGAGTGACAGGGGGTTCACCCCTCCACTTT. Translated: CASRVTGGSPLHF. V usage is TRBV6-5 and J usage is TRBJ1-6; TRBD1 matches 9 bases. This CDR3 has 13 residues. Unmatched junction bases numbered 3, after V lost 6 bases and J lost 9 bases. Germline CDR1 is MNHEY and CDR2 is SVGAGI.

This chain connects TRBV9 to TRBJ2-7, with a possible D match to TRBD2 (6 bases). V was cut by 1 base and J by 6 bases, with 14 bases left in between. The CDR3 spans 14 residues. CDR1 and CDR2 from the germline V gene are SGDLS and YYNGEE. The DNA for the CDR3 is TGTGCCAGCAGCGTATGGGAGGTTCCTACCGAGCAGTACTTC. Its translation: CASSVWEVPTEQYF.

The chain joins TRBV4-2 to TRBJ2-7, with 8 bases matching TRBD1. The CDR3 spans 17 residues. V was pared by 4 bases and J by 7 bases, with 18 bases of the junction left unmatched. Germline CDR1 and CDR2: LGHNA and YNFKEQ. CDR3 bases: TGTGCCAGCAGCCCCCCCCTGGACAGGGAGGAGGTGGGGGAGCAGTACTTC. Translation gives CASSPPLDREEVGEQYF.

J is TRBJ1-1 and V is TRBV27; 7 nucleotides line up with TRBD1. After removal of 6 bases from V and 2 bases from J, the junction contained 12 bases not matched to a gene. The CDR3 totals 16 residues. Germline CDR1 reads MNHEY; CDR2 reads SMNVEV (reference sequence). The CDR3 coding sequence is TGTGCCAGCAGCACATCCTCCGGGACAGAAAACACTGAAGCTTTCTTT. Translation gives CASSTSSGTENTEAFF.

The chain recombines TRBV19 with TRBJ2-7; 11 bases map to TRBD1. Germline CDR1 reads LNHDA; CDR2 reads SQIVND (reference sequence). With 5 bases clipped from V and 4 bases from J, the junction kept 7 bases outside the gene matches. The CDR3 consists of 15 residues. CDR3 residues: CASSPGDRGTYEQYF. In nucleotides, the CDR3 is TGTGCCAGTAGTCCGGGGGACAGGGGGACGTACGAGCAGTACTTC.